Below, one T cell receptor (beta chain) is given with its context. The target antigen is unknown. Per donor, one heparinised blood draw averaged approximately 120 mL. The sample comes from a study of beta chain features in type 1 diabetes. The study's findings and limits: It was among patients, rather than healthy donors, that naive, central memory and Treg TCRB repertoires appeared more similar.

Of the isolated RNA, all was reverse transcribed, and so the sequenced material was expressed TCRB transcripts. Profiled with immunoSEQ multiplex PCR; TCRdb holds only in-frame clones, not every one. The sample consists of under 900,000 clones, about a sixth of them appearing once. This CDR3 has 15 amino acids. The germline CDR1 and CDR2 sequences are ENHRY and SYGVKD. Trimming pared 2 bases from V and 5 bases from J, leaving 15 bases between. The chain combines TRBV10-3 with TRBJ2-5; D is unclear. Sequencing was performed on naive CD4+ T cells from blood. This clonotype was obtained from a woman younger than 35 in good health. The CDR3 reads CAISEAPPGRETQYF. CDR3 nucleotide sequence: TGTGCCATCAGTGAGGCACCCCCTGGCCGGGAGACCCAGTACTTC.